This T cell receptor (beta chain) was documented in a study of CDR3 diversity in severe acne. This clonotype appeared a few times. TCRdb fed the PCR reads into MiXCR, producing one record per CDR3 protein. The table lists 97,000 or so distinct CDR3 sequences, roughly 51% of them singletons. V was cut by 0 bases and J by 7 bases, with 7 bases left in between. CDR1 and CDR2 (germline): SGHAT, FQNNGV. The CDR3 is made up of 12 amino acids. The V gene is TRBV11-2, the J gene TRBJ2-7; D may be TRBD2 (6 bases). This clonotype originated in a male donor with acne. Sequenced material: blood. CDR3 nucleotide sequence: TGTGCCAGCAGCTTAGATCGGGGGGAGCAGTACTTC. Encoded protein: CASSLDRGEQYF.